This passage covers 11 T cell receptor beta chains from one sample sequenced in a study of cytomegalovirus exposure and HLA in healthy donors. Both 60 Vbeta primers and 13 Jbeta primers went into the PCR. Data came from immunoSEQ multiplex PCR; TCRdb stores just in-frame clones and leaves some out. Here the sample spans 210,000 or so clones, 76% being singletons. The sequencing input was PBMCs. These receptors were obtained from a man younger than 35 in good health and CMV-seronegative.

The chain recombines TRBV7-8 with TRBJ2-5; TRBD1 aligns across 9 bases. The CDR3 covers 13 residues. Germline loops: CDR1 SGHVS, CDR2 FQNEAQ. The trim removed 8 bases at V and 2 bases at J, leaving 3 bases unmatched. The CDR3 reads CASAGQGQETQYF. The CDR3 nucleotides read TGTGCCAGCGCCGGACAGGGGCAAGAGACCCAGTACTTC.

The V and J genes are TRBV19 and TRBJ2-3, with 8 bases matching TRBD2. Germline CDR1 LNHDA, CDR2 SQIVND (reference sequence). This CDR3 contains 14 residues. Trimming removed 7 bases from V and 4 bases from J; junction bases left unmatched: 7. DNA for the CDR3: TGTGCCAGTAACTACGGGAGGGCCTCAGATACGCAGTATTTT. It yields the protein CASNYGRASDTQYF.

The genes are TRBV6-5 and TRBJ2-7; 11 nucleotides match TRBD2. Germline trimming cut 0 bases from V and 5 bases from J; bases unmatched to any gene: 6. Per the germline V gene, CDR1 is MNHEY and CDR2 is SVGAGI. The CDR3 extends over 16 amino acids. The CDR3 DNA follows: TGTGCCAGCAGTTACTCACTAGCGGGAGCGGTCCACGAGCAGTACTTC. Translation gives CASSYSLAGAVHEQYF.

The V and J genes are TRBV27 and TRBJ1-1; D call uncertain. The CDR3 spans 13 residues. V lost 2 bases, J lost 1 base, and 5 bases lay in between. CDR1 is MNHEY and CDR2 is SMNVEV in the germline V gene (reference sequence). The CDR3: CASSLIRNTEAFF. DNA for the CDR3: TGTGCCAGCAGTTTAATTAGGAACACTGAAGCTTTCTTT.

The CDR3 bases are TGTGCCAGCAGCCCCCGGGGTGAAAACACTGAAGCTTTCTTT. It specifies CASSPRGENTEAFF. The V call is TRBV7-2, the J call TRBJ1-1; unclear D gene. The germline gives CDR1 SGHTA, CDR2 FQGNSA. The CDR3 consists of 14 residues. V dropped 5 bases and J dropped 2 bases, with 12 bases sitting between them.

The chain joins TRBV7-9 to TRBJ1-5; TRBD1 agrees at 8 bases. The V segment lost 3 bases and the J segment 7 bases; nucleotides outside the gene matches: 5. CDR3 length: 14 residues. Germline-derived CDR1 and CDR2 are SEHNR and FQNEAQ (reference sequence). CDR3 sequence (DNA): TGTGCCAGCAGCTTTGAGACAGGGGCCCAGCCCCAGCATTTT. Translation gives CASSFETGAQPQHF.

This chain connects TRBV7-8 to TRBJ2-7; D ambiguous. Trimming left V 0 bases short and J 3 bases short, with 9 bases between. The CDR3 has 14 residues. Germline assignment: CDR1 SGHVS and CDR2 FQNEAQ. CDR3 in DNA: TGTGCCAGCAGCTTAGCGCCGGTTCTCTACGAGCAGTACTTC. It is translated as CASSLAPVLYEQYF.

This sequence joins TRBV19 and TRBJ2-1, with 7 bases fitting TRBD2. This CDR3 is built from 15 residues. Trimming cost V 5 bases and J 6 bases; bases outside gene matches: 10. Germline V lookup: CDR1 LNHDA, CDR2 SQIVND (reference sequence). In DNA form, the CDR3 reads TGTGCCAGTAGTTTCACCACTAGCGAGGGCAATGAGCAGTTCTTC. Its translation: CASSFTTSEGNEQFF. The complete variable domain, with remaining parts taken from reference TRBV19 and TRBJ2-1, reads DGGITQSPKYLFRKEGQNVTLSCEQNLNHDAMYWYRQDPGQGLRLIYYSQIVNDFQKGDIAEGYSVSREKKESFPLTVTSAQKNPTAFYLCASSFTTSEGNEQFFGPGTRLTVL.

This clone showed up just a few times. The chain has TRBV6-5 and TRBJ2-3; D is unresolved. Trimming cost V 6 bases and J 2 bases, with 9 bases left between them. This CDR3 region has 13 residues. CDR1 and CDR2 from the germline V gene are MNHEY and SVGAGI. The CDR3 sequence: CASRDQATDTQYF. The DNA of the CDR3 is TGTGCCAGCAGGGATCAGGCCACAGATACGCAGTATTTT.

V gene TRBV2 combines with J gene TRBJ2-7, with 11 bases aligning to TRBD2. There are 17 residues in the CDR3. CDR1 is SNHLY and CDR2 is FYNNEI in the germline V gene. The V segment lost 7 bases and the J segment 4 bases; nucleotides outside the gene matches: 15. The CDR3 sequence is CASNGGASGRNLYEQYF. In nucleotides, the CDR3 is TGTGCCAGCAACGGCGGGGCTAGCGGGAGGAACCTTTACGAGCAGTACTTC.

The CDR3 DNA reads as TGTGCCAGCAGCGACGGAGCAGGGGGTCCCTACGAGCAGTACTTC. As protein: CASSDGAGGPYEQYF. V gene TRBV6-5 combines with J gene TRBJ2-7, with 7 bases fitting TRBD1. Trimming removed 6 bases from V and 2 bases from J; junction bases left unmatched: 10. This CDR3 has 15 amino acids. The germline V gene has CDR1 MNHEY and CDR2 SVGAGI.